One and the same sample provided the 24 T cell receptor beta chains below, sequenced in a study of T cell clonality in common variable immunodeficiency. Regarding the study as a whole: Fewer deletions and N-nucleotide insertions were reportedly seen in common variable immunodeficiency TCR beta sequences.

Using immunoSEQ multiplex PCR, the repertoire was profiled, and TCRdb retains in-frame clones only, with some absent. This sample comprises about 33,000 clones, none seen once only. These receptors are not linked to any known antigen. The sample was peripheral blood mononuclear cells. These receptors were collected from a human donor with common variable immunodeficiency.

This clone was detected ten times or more. With the read ending 3 residues before the CDR3 end, the germline J gene is used to fill in that end. The chain has TRBV2 and TRBJ2-1, with D possibly TRBD1 on 5 matching bases. The V and J ends lost 3 bases and 7 bases respectively, with 13 bases between them. The CDR3 is 14 residues long. Germline V gene lookup returns CDR1 SNHLY and CDR2 FYNNEI. The CDR3 reads CASSDGSGYNEQFF. Incomplete CDR3 DNA: TGTGCCAGCAGTGACGGGTCAGGGTATAATGAG.

This clone has just a few counts. At one boundary the junction diverges from the germline segment, which might be a read error. The read terminates 3 residues before the CDR3 end, so the remaining end is supplied by the germline J gene. This rearrangement joins TRBV7-3 to TRBJ1-6; D is perhaps TRBD1 (5 bases). Looked up from germline, CDR1 is SGHTA and CDR2 is FQGTGA. The CDR3 totals 14 residues. This CDR3 reads CSSSLLGPNSPLHF. CDR3 bases read: TGTTCCAGCAGCTTGTTGGGGCCGAATTCACCC.

In this sample, this clone turned up many times. The read halts 3 residues ahead of the CDR3 end, with the missing end drawn from the germline J gene. The V gene is TRBV30, the J gene TRBJ1-2; tentative D call: TRBD1 (6 bases). From germline, CDR1 is GTSNPN and CDR2 SVGIG (reference sequence). The CDR3 length is 14 residues. Trimming stripped 5 bases from V and 4 bases from J, with 17 bases between. CDR3 sequence reads: CAWGGGGAGYGYTF. Partial CDR3 DNA: TGTGCCTGGGGAGGGGGGGGCGCAGGCTATGGC.

In its sample, this clone was seen many times. The read finishes 3 residues shy of the CDR3 end, and the germline J gene is used to complete it. V usage is TRBV29-1 and J usage is TRBJ2-7; D is unresolved. Between the trimmed V and J ends, which lost 4 bases and 4 bases, there was a span of 5 bases. The CDR3 is made up of 10 amino acids. Germline values: CDR1 SQVTM, CDR2 ANQGSEA. CDR3 region: CSVVVYEQYF. The covered CDR3 bases are TGCAGCGTTGTAGTGTACGAG.

This clone has a handful of counts. Sequencing ends 3 residues short of the CDR3 end; the germline J gene provides the rest. V is TRBV7-6 and J is TRBJ2-2; 8 nucleotides match TRBD1. The junction had 15 bases not matched to a gene; V was cut back by 5 bases and J by 7 bases. The CDR3 has 17 amino acids. Germline CDR1 SGHVS, CDR2 FNYEAQ. The CDR3 spells CASSGGTGQDPFGELFF. Partial CDR3 DNA: TGTGCCAGCAGCGGGGGTACGGGACAGGATCCCTTCGGGGAG.

This clone was counted only a few times. The read terminates 3 residues before the CDR3 end, so the remaining end is supplied by the germline J gene. V usage is TRBV20-1 and J usage is TRBJ2-3; 9 bases map to TRBD2. There are 19 residues in the CDR3. CDR1 DFQATT and CDR2 SNEGSKA come from the germline V gene (reference sequence). V gave up 2 bases and J gave up 5 bases; unmatched junction bases: 20. The sequenced CDR3 bases are TGCAGTGCTAGATCCGCGGGAAGGATAGCGGGGGCCCTGAGAGATACG. Translation gives CSARSAGRIAGALRDT. The whole CDR3 is CSARSAGRIAGALRDTQYF.

Judged by abundance, this clone is medium-sized. The CDR3 reads CASSFPELAEETQYF. CDR3 DNA (partial): TGTGCCAGCAGCTTCCCCGAACTAGCGGAAGAGACC. The rearrangement links TRBV7-2 to TRBJ2-5, with 8 bases lining up with TRBD2. Sequencing ends 3 residues short of the CDR3 end; the germline J gene provides the rest. In germline, CDR1 is SGHTA, CDR2 FQGNSA. This CDR3 comprises 15 residues. Trimming removed 3 bases from V and 3 bases from J; junction bases left unmatched: 6.

There are a few counts of this clone. The read ends 3 residues early relative to the CDR3; the germline J gene fills the gap. The chain recombines TRBV19 with TRBJ2-3, with D possibly being TRBD1 (5 bases). The CDR3 covers 14 residues. Looked up from germline, CDR1 is LNHDA and CDR2 is SQIVND (reference sequence). Trimming took 4 bases from V and 4 from J, leaving 12 bases between them. CDR3: CASSTGHVADTQYF. The covered CDR3 bases are TGTGCCAGTAGTACCGGACACGTGGCAGATACG.

By proportion, this clone is medium-sized. The CDR3 goes on 3 residues after the read ends, and that part is filled in from the germline J gene. The chain carries TRBV2 and TRBJ1-2, with TRBD1 identical over 7 bases. The CDR3 runs to 13 residues. Germline values: CDR1 SNHLY, CDR2 FYNNEI. The CDR3 DNA, read in part, is TGTGCCAGCAGTGCGGACAGGTCAGAAGGC. Its translation is CASSADRSEG. The whole CDR3 sequence is CASSADRSEGYTF.

The table lists this clone with a few counts. Read sequence stops 3 residues before the CDR3 end, and the germline J gene provides the missing end. V is TRBV19 and J is TRBJ1-5, with D perhaps TRBD1 (5 bases). Germline V CDR1 and CDR2: LNHDA, SQIVND (reference sequence). The CDR3 is 16 residues long. Deletions cut 7 bases from V and 1 base from J, with 17 bases between. The CDR3 sequence is CASTILTGGSNQPQHF. CDR3 DNA, as far as it was read: TGTGCCAGTACCATCCTGACCGGGGGGAGCAATCAGCCC.

In this sample, this clone turned up many times. Coverage ceases 3 residues before the CDR3 finishes, and the germline J gene fills in the end. This chain connects TRBV20-1 to TRBJ2-5, with no clear D. Germline V gene lookup returns CDR1 DFQATT and CDR2 SNEGSKA (reference sequence). The V end was cut by 6 bases, the J end by 2 bases, with 13 bases between. The CDR3 runs to 13 residues. CDR3 DNA, as far as it was read: TGCAGTGCCCCCGAGCTACCACAAGAGACC. Translated, it gives CSAPELPQET. The whole CDR3 sequence reads CSAPELPQETQYF.

With respect to this clone: The CDR3 extends 3 residues past the end of the read, so its final part is completed from the germline J gene. The genes are TRBV18 and TRBJ1-5; tentatively, D is TRBD1 (5 bases). There are 13 residues in the CDR3. Germline V lookup: CDR1 KGHSH, CDR2 LQKENI. The CDR3 here is CASSPDLDNPQHF. The CDR3 bases that were read are TGTGCCAGCTCACCGGACCTGGACAATCCC.

This clone has a count of ten or more. Sequencing ends 3 residues short of the CDR3 end; the germline J gene provides the rest. The V call is TRBV18, the J call TRBJ2-1, with D perhaps TRBD2 (6 bases). The CDR3 contains 15 residues. Trimming took off 3 bases at V and 9 bases at J, with 18 bases between the two ends. Germline CDR1 is KGHSH and CDR2 is LQKENI. Partial CDR3 DNA: TGTGCCAGCTCACCCTGGGACTTCGCCCTGGGTGAG. It codes for CASSPWDFALGE. The full CDR3 is CASSPWDFALGEQFF.

This clone was seen a few times. The CDR3 extends 3 residues past the end of the read, so its final part is completed from the germline J gene. The chain recombines TRBV6-1 with TRBJ2-7, with 9 bases matching TRBD1. There are 14 residues in the CDR3. V lost 4 bases, J lost 3 bases, and 4 bases stayed unmatched. Germline values: CDR1 MNHNS, CDR2 SASEGT. The covered CDR3 bases are TGTGCCAGCAGTGGGACAGGGGTGGGCTACGAG. Translation gives CASSGTGVGYE. The whole CDR3 protein reads CASSGTGVGYEQYF.

Of note for this clone: The sequence runs out 3 residues before the end of the CDR3; the remainder is reconstructed from the germline J gene. The genes are TRBV19 and TRBJ1-1, with 8 bases that match TRBD1. The CDR3 is 17 amino acids. The V and J ends lost 6 bases and 0 bases, in that order; junction bases with no gene match: 12. The germline V gene encodes CDR1 LNHDA and CDR2 SQIVND (reference sequence). CDR3 sequence: CASSKLWTGNMNTEAFF. The part of the CDR3 DNA that was read is TGTGCCAGTAGCAAACTTTGGACAGGGAACATGAACACTGAA.

This clone was seen more than once but under ten times. The DNA ends 3 residues before the CDR3 does, and the rest of the CDR3 is filled in from the germline J gene. The chain combines TRBV2 with TRBJ1-3; D is unclear. CDR3 length: 17 residues. Germline V gene sequence: CDR1 SNHLY, CDR2 FYNNEI. V was cut by 3 bases and J by 0 bases, with 15 bases left in between. The part of the CDR3 DNA that was read is TGTGCCAGCAGTGATCTTGGACTTGGTTTCTCTGGAAACACC. It codes for CASSDLGLGFSGNT. The whole CDR3 reads CASSDLGLGFSGNTIYF.

Comments on this clone: From the germline J gene comes the end of the CDR3, since the read stops 3 residues before it. The rearrangement links TRBV30 to TRBJ1-2, with D possibly matching TRBD1 (5 bases). The CDR3 consists of 13 residues. CDR1 and CDR2 (germline): GTSNPN, SVGIG (reference sequence). V was pared by 2 bases and J by 0 bases, with 7 bases between. CDR3 bases read: TGTGCCTGGAGTCAGACAGCTAACTATGGC. It encodes CAWSQTANYG. The entire CDR3 protein is CAWSQTANYGYTF.

This clone was counted between two and nine times. Read sequence stops 3 residues before the CDR3 end, and the germline J gene provides the missing end. This chain links TRBV30 with TRBJ2-5; the match to TRBD1 covers 8 bases. Germline V gene sequence: CDR1 GTSNPN, CDR2 SVGIG (reference sequence). This CDR3 region has 14 residues. The junction had 12 bases not matched to a gene; V was cut back by 5 bases and J by 7 bases. The CDR3 DNA, read in part, is TGTGCCTGGGGCCAGGGGGCTGCTGGGGGGACC. This translates into CAWGQGAAGGT. The whole CDR3 region reads CAWGQGAAGGTQYF.

Details on this clone: The read falls 3 residues short of the CDR3 end, and the missing part is taken from the germline J gene. The genes are TRBV2 and TRBJ2-7; 9 nucleotides line up with TRBD2. The CDR3 has 14 amino acids. After removal of 7 bases from V and 6 bases from J, the junction contained 10 bases not matched to a gene. Germline V lookup: CDR1 SNHLY, CDR2 FYNNEI. The sequenced CDR3 bases are TGTGCCAGCACCGGACTAGCGAGTATAGGCGAG. It translates to CASTGLASIGE. The CDR3 as a whole reads CASTGLASIGEQYF.

This clone was detected only a few times. The CDR3 extends 3 residues past the end of the read, so its final part is completed from the germline J gene. V is TRBV2 and J is TRBJ2-2; weak D call: TRBD2 (6 bases). Trimming shortened V by 6 bases and J by 5 bases, and 16 bases separated the two germline ends. Germline V gives CDR1 SNHLY, CDR2 FYNNEI. CDR3 size: 15 residues. CDR3 bases read: TGTGCCAGCAGGCCCCGCGGGATGGGGACCGGGGAG. Amino acid sequence: CASRPRGMGTGE. The full CDR3 protein is CASRPRGMGTGELFF.

This clone was recorded many times. The read ends 3 residues before the CDR3 terminus; that terminus is restored from the germline J gene. The sample contains more than one DNA sequence encoding this CDR3. The V and J genes are TRBV18 and TRBJ1-2; 7 bases are a match to TRBD1. CDR1 KGHSH and CDR2 LQKENI come from the germline V gene. The CDR3 is made up of 14 amino acids. With V trimmed by 3 bases and J by 6 bases, 7 bases remained unmatched. The part of the CDR3 DNA that was read is TGTGCCAGCTCACCGACAGGGTCGGGTGATGGC. Encoded protein: CASSPTGSGDG. In full, the CDR3 reads CASSPTGSGDGYTF. The variable domain in full, with the rest retrieved from reference TRBV18 and TRBJ1-2, is NAGVMQNPRHLVRRRGQEARLRCSPMKGHSHVYWYRQLPEEGLKFMVYLQKENIIDESGMPKERFSAEFPKEGPSILRIQQVVRGDSAAYFCASSPTGSGDGYTFGSGTRLTVV.

This clone was counted many times. The read ends 3 residues before the CDR3 terminus; that terminus is restored from the germline J gene. The chain carries TRBV20-1 and TRBJ2-1, with D perhaps given as TRBD1 or TRBD2 (6 bases each). V lost 2 bases to trimming and J lost 8 bases, with 16 bases between them. Germline loops: CDR1 DFQATT, CDR2 SNEGSKA (reference sequence). The CDR3 loop spans 14 amino acids. The CDR3 loop is CSARPPRDKHEQFF. The sequenced part of the CDR3 DNA is TGCAGTGCTAGACCCCCGCGGGACAAGCATGAG.

For this clone: The sequence runs out 3 residues before the end of the CDR3; the remainder is reconstructed from the germline J gene. V usage is TRBV5-1 and J usage is TRBJ2-7; tentatively, D is TRBD2 (5 bases). Germline V gives CDR1 SGHRS, CDR2 YFSETQ. V lost 0 bases and J 6 bases, leaving 10 bases between the germline ends. There are 13 residues in the CDR3. The DNA read from the CDR3 is TGCGCCAGCAGCTTGGTCGGGGTTGGCGAG. This translates into CASSLVGVGE. From start to end, the CDR3 is CASSLVGVGEQYF. The whole variable domain, filled in from reference TRBV5-1 and TRBJ2-7, reads KAGVTQTPRYLIKTRGQQVTLSCSPISGHRSVSWYQQTPGQGLQFLFEYFSETQRNKGNFPGRFSGRQFSNSRSEMNVSTLELGDSALYLCASSLVGVGEQYFGPGTRLTVT.

This clone was counted between two and nine times. The read is 3 residues too short to cover the CDR3 end, so that end is filled in from the germline J gene. V and J are TRBV6-1 and TRBJ2-4, with 8 bases lining up with TRBD1. Germline CDR1 MNHNS, CDR2 SASEGT. This CDR3 contains 12 residues. The CDR3 sequence is CASSEGTGHQYF. Partial CDR3 DNA: TGTGCCAGCAGTGAAGGGACAGGGCAT.